The entry below gives a single T cell receptor (beta chain) sequence along with its context. Antigen unknown. PCR primers comprised 60 Vbeta and 13 Jbeta primers. In the original analysis: Later work found approximately 87 million unique TCR beta chains, with around 10 million shared. This table comes from immunoSEQ multiplex PCR, and its TCRdb copy is limited to in-frame clones, with some not included. The V and J calls and clone size are taken from that table; D and trimming were inferred from the DNA. The sample includes under 150,000 clones, 80% of them seen just once. This entry belongs to a study of cytomegalovirus exposure and HLA in healthy donors. Study results and limitations: Apart from CMV serostatus, no immune exposure information was available. Later on, analysis showed that most CMV-associated TCR beta chains appeared to be HLA-restricted. Many donors shared some public TCRs, even though most TCR sequences were rare.

With 1 base clipped from V and 6 bases from J, the junction kept 2 bases outside the gene matches. This CDR3 is built from 13 residues. Germline lookup yields CDR1 LGHNA and CDR2 YNFKEQ. The sequence was obtained from a woman in her thirties or forties in good health and CMV-seronegative. The genes are TRBV4-2 and TRBJ2-7; 8 positions match TRBD2. Sequencing was carried out using PBMCs. The CDR3 region is CASSQAGGAEQYF. In DNA, the CDR3 is TGTGCCAGCAGCCAAGCCGGGGGGGCCGAGCAGTACTTC.